A selection of T cell receptor beta chains follows, all from one sample in a study of T cells in Graves' hyperthyroidism and ophthalmopathy. TCRdb fed the multiplex PCR reads into MiXCR, producing one record per CDR3 protein. Of over 200,000 distinct CDR3 sequences listed, roughly a sixth are singletons. Specimen: blood. All receptors come from a middle-aged man with Graves' hyperthyroidism. CDR3s include the opening cysteine and the closing phenylalanine or tryptophan. Each record gives: V gene, clone size, J gene, D gene, CDR3 DNA, CDR3 protein. D genes are given only for firm matches. The size field is filled for only some rows; it gives once, few, many or a size class.

TRBV11-2	NA	TRBJ2-7	NA	TGTGCCAGCAGCTTGGAGAAGTACGAGCAGTACTTC	CASSLEKYEQYF
TRBV27	many	TRBJ2-4	TRBD1	TGTGCCAGCAGTATACAGGGGGATCAAAACATTCAGTACTTC	CASSIQGDQNIQYF
TRBV13	few	TRBJ2-2	NA	TGTGCCAGCAGCCCACATCTGGGACAGAACACCGGGGAGCTGTTTTTT	CASSPHLGQNTGELFF
TRBV7-3	many	TRBJ2-3	TRBD2	TGTGCCAGCAGCTCCAGCCCGATAGCGGGAGGGACAGATACGCAGTATTTT	CASSSSPIAGGTDTQYF
TRBV3-1	NA	TRBJ2-1	TRBD2	TGTGCCAGCAGTCCGAGGACTAGCGGGAGATACAATGAGCAGTTCTTC	CASSPRTSGRYNEQFF
TRBV6-2/TRBV6-3	many	TRBJ2-7	NA	TGTGCCAGCATCCTACGGCGGGGAGGAAACTACGAGCAGTACTTC	CASILRRGGNYEQYF
TRBV5-1	NA	TRBJ2-2	NA	TGCGCCAGCACCCTCCTGCAGTCGAACACCGGGGAGCTGTTTTTT	CASTLLQSNTGELFF
TRBV20-1	many	TRBJ2-5	TRBD2	TGCAGTGCTAGAGATCCCCGGGAGGGCCCTGGGGAGACCCAGTACTTC	CSARDPREGPGETQYF
TRBV6-1	many	TRBJ1-5	NA	TGTGCCAGCAGTCAGTTAGTACATCTCAATCAGCCCCAGCATTTT	CASSQLVHLNQPQHF
TRBV6-1	many	TRBJ2-7	NA	TGTGCCAGCAGGAGCGGTCTGTCCCTGGAGCAGTACTTC	CASRSGLSLEQYF
TRBV11-2	few	TRBJ2-2	TRBD2	TGTGCCAGCAGCACCCTAGCGGGAGTCACCGGGGAGCTGTTTTTT	CASSTLAGVTGELFF
TRBV6-1	many	TRBJ2-5	NA	TGTGCCAGCGGGCAAGTGGGGCCCCAAGAGACCCAGTACTTC	CASGQVGPQETQYF
TRBV11-2	many	TRBJ2-1	NA	TGTGCCAGCAGCTTAGGGAGTGAGCAGTTCTTC	CASSLGSEQFF
TRBV12-3/TRBV12-4	many	TRBJ1-1	NA	TGTGCCAGCAGTTTCTTTAGAGGGGAAGCTTTCTTT	CASSFFRGEAFF
TRBV2	many	TRBJ2-3	NA	TGTGCCAGCAGGACAGAAAGCACAGATACGCAGTATTTT	CASRTESTDTQYF
TRBV7-7	many	TRBJ2-5	NA	TGTGCTAGCAGTCCTAATCAAGAGACCCAGTACTTC	CASSPNQETQYF
TRBV10-3	few	TRBJ2-3	NA	TGTGCCATCGAATGGGGAAATACGCAGTATTTT	CAIEWGNTQYF
TRBV3-1	few	TRBJ2-2	NA	TGTGCCAGCAGCCAAGGAACGACGGCCGGGGAGCTGTTTTTT	CASSQGTTAGELFF
TRBV11-2	few	TRBJ2-2	TRBD1	TGTGCCAGCAGCTCCCCCAGGACAGGGAAAGGGCTGTTTTTT	CASSSPRTGKGLFF
TRBV13	NA	TRBJ2-5	TRBD2	TGTGCCAGCAGCCATCGGACTAGCGGGAGAGCCCAAGAGACCCAGTACTTC	CASSHRTSGRAQETQYF
TRBV12-3/TRBV12-4	many	TRBJ2-7	TRBD2	TGTGCCAGCAGCAAAGCGGGAGGGGAGTACGAGCAGTACTTC	CASSKAGGEYEQYF
TRBV19	NA	TRBJ2-7	TRBD2	TGTGCCAGTAGCGACTTAGCGGGATCGCGGCAGTACTTC	CASSDLAGSRQYF
TRBV11-2	many	TRBJ2-2	TRBD1	TGTGCCAGCAGCTTTGGGTGGACAGGGGTCACCGGGGAGCTGTTTTTT	CASSFGWTGVTGELFF
TRBV7-7	NA	TRBJ2-3	TRBD2	TGTGCTAGCAGCTTTACCCCGGGCGGGGGAGATACGCAGTATTTT	CASSFTPGGGDTQYF
TRBV7-9	many	TRBJ1-1	NA	TGTGCCAGCAGCTTAGGGTCCCCTTCCTTGTACACTGAAGCTTTCTTT	CASSLGSPSLYTEAFF
TRBV4-1	NA	TRBJ1-2	NA	TGCGCCAGCAGCCAAGATATTGACTATGGCTACACCTTC	CASSQDIDYGYTF
TRBV20-1	NA	TRBJ2-1	TRBD2	TGCAGTGCTAGAAGGACTAGCGGAAACTACAATGAGCAGTTCTTC	CSARRTSGNYNEQFF
TRBV7-9	NA	TRBJ2-2	TRBD2	TGTGCCAGCAGCTTTGGGGCTAGCGGGACCGGGGAGCTGTTTTTT	CASSFGASGTGELFF
TRBV5-5	few	TRBJ2-7	NA	TGTGCCAGCAGCGCGGACTTCGAGCAGTACTTC	CASSADFEQYF
TRBV5-1	many	TRBJ2-7	NA	TGCGCCAGCAGCTTGGCCGGCGAGCAGTACTTC	CASSLAGEQYF
TRBV12-3/TRBV12-4	NA	TRBJ2-2	NA	TGTGCCAGCAGTTTATGGGGGGCGGGGGCCGGGGAGCTGTTTTTT	CASSLWGAGAGELFF
TRBV6-1	many	TRBJ2-3	NA	TGTGCCAGCGCAGAAGGGAACACAGATACGCAGTATTTT	CASAEGNTDTQYF
TRBV7-6	many	TRBJ2-1	NA	TGTGCCAGCAGCACGACGGGTGAGCAGTTCTTC	CASSTTGEQFF
TRBV2	many	TRBJ2-2	TRBD2	TGTGCCAGCAGTGAATCCAGCGGGGTCACCGGGGAGCTGTTTTTT	CASSESSGVTGELFF
TRBV11-2	NA	TRBJ2-1	TRBD2	TGTGCCAGCAGCCCTGGGGGACTAGCGGGAGGGCGGAGCTCCTACAATGAGCAGTTCTTC	CASSPGGLAGGRSSYNEQFF
TRBV20-1	many	TRBJ2-3	NA	TGCAGTGCTCCTAGAGGCGAGGTTAGCACAGATACGCAGTATTTT	CSAPRGEVSTDTQYF
TRBV20-1	NA	TRBJ1-2	NA	TGCAGTGCTAAAAGAGGACAGTCCCTTCCTGGCTACACCTTC	CSAKRGQSLPGYTF
TRBV28	many	TRBJ1-2	NA	TGTGCCAGCAGTTACGACAATGTATATGGCTACACCTTC	CASSYDNVYGYTF
TRBV28	many	TRBJ1-1	NA	TGTGCCAGCAGTTTATGGGCAGGGATGAACACTGAAGCTTTCTTT	CASSLWAGMNTEAFF
TRBV7-9	many	TRBJ2-7	TRBD1	TGTGCCAGCAGCTCCCCGGGACAGGGGGCGAGTGAGCAGTACTTC	CASSSPGQGASEQYF
TRBV7-8	many	TRBJ1-1	NA	TGTGCCAGCACCCGACCCCGGGGGGGGATGAACACTGAAGCTTTCTTT	CASTRPRGGMNTEAFF
TRBV6-2/TRBV6-3	few	TRBJ2-7	TRBD2	TGTGCCAGCAGTTACACACCGGGACTAGCGGGAGGGCCCTCCGAGCAGTACTTC	CASSYTPGLAGGPSEQYF
TRBV3-1	many	TRBJ2-1	NA	TGTGCCAGCAGCCACCGCAATGAGCAGTTCTTC	CASSHRNEQFF
TRBV11-2	many	TRBJ2-3	NA	TGTGCCAGCAGCGCTTTCGAAGATACGCAGTATTTT	CASSAFEDTQYF
TRBV12-5	few	TRBJ1-1	NA	TGTGCTAGTGCCCTCACAGACACTGAAGCTTTCTTT	CASALTDTEAFF
TRBV6-2/TRBV6-3	NA	TRBJ2-2	TRBD2	TGTGCCAGCAGCGTACTAGCGGACACCGGGGAGCTGTTTTTT	CASSVLADTGELFF
TRBV20-1	NA	TRBJ1-2	NA	TGCAGTGCTAGAGGAACAGGGCTCAGGAGGTACACCTTC	CSARGTGLRRYTF
TRBV7-9	once	TRBJ2-7	NA	TGTGCCAGCAGCCCCCCCTTCGGGGTCGACGAGCAGTACTTC	CASSPPFGVDEQYF
TRBV7-3	many	TRBJ2-1	NA	TGTGCCAGCAGCCCCCAGGGAACGACAGTTTGGAAGTTCTTC	CASSPQGTTVWKFF
TRBV28	many	TRBJ2-7	NA	TGTGCCAGCAGTTTGGGGGGACCTCTCTCCTACGAGCAGTACTTC	CASSLGGPLSYEQYF
TRBV6-1	many	TRBJ2-5	NA	TGTGCCAGCAGTTCCCATACGGGGGACATAGAGACCCAGTACTTC	CASSSHTGDIETQYF
TRBV28	few	TRBJ2-7	NA	TGTGCCAGCAGTTCTCAGGCGCGAGAGCAGTACTTC	CASSSQAREQYF
TRBV19	many	TRBJ2-1	NA	TGTGCCAGTATAGGTAGGGGTAGATCCTACAATGAGCAGTTCTTC	CASIGRGRSYNEQFF
TRBV5-1	many	TRBJ2-7	NA	TGCGCCAGCAGCGTTCAGCGGGTCTCCTACGAGCAGTACTTC	CASSVQRVSYEQYF
TRBV28	many	TRBJ1-2	TRBD1	TGTGCCAGCAACACTCGACAGGGGGCTAAGGGCTACACCTTC	CASNTRQGAKGYTF
TRBV30	NA	TRBJ1-4	TRBD1	TGTGCCTGGAGTCTCACAGGGGGGACTAATGAAAAACTGTTTTTT	CAWSLTGGTNEKLFF
TRBV24-1	many	TRBJ2-1	TRBD2	TGTGCCACCAGTGATGGGCGGGGGGCAGACTACAATGAGCAGTTCTTC	CATSDGRGADYNEQFF
TRBV11-3	few	TRBJ2-3	NA	TGTGCCAGCAGCTTAGGTACGGCCCCGCTTAGGGGTACGCAGTATTTT	CASSLGTAPLRGTQYF
TRBV24-1	few	TRBJ2-3	TRBD2	TGTGCCACCAGTGATGGGACTAGCGGGAGTACAGATACGCAGTATTTT	CATSDGTSGSTDTQYF